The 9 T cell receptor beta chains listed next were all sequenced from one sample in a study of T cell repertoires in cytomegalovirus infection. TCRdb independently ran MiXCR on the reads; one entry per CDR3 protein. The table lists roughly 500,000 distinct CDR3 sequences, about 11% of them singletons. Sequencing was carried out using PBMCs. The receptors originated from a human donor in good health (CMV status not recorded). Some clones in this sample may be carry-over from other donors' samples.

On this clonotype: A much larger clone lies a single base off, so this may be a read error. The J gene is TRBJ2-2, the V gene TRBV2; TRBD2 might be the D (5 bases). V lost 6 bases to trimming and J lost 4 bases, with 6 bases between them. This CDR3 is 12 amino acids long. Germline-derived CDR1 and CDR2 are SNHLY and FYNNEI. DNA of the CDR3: TGTGCCAGCAGGGACTTCACCGGGGAGCTGTTTTTT. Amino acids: CASRDFTGELFF.

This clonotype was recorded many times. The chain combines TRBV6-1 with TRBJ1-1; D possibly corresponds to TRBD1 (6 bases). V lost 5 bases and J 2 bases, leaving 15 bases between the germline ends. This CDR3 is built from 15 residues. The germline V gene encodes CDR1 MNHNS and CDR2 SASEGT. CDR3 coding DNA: TGTGCCAGCAGTACACAGGGAGGTGGAAACACTGAAGCTTTCTTT. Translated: CASSTQGGGNTEAFF.

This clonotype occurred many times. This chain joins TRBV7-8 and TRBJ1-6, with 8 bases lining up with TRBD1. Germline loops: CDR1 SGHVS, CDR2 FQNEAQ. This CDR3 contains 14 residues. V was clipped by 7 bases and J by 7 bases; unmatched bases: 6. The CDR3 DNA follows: TGTGCCAGCACCCGGAACAGGGGGAATTCACCCCTCCACTTT. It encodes CASTRNRGNSPLHF.

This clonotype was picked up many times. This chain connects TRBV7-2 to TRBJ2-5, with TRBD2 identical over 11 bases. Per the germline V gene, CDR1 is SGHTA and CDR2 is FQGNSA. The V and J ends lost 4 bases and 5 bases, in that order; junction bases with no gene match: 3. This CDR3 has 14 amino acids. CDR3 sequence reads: CASSSSGRSETQYF. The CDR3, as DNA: TGTGCCAGCAGCTCTAGCGGGAGGAGTGAGACCCAGTACTTC.

CDR3 region: CASSPVGRGNTIYF. CDR3 coding DNA: TGTGCCAGCTCACCAGTGGGGCGTGGAAACACCATATATTTT. V gene TRBV18 combines with J gene TRBJ1-3; TRBD1 is a possible D gene (5 bases). Germline CDR1 is KGHSH and CDR2 is LQKENI. Trimming pared 2 bases from V and 3 bases from J, leaving 8 bases between. The CDR3 has 14 amino acids.

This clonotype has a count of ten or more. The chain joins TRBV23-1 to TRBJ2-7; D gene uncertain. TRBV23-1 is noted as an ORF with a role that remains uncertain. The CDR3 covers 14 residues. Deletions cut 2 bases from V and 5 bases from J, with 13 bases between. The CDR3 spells CASSQIGRPNEQYF. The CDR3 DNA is TGCGCCAGCAGTCAAATTGGACGCCCCAACGAGCAGTACTTC.

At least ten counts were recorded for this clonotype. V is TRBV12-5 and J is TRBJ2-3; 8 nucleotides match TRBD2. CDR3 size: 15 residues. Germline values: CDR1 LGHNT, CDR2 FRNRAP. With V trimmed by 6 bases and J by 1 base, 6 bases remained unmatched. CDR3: CASGSGSWGTDTQYF. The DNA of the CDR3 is TGTGCTAGTGGAAGCGGGAGCTGGGGCACAGATACGCAGTATTTT.

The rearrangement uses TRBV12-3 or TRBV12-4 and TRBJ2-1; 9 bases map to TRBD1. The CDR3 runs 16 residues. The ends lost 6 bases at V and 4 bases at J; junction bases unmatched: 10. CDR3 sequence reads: CASRPSGTGRYNEQFF. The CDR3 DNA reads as TGTGCCAGCAGACCCTCTGGGACAGGGCGGTACAATGAGCAGTTCTTC.

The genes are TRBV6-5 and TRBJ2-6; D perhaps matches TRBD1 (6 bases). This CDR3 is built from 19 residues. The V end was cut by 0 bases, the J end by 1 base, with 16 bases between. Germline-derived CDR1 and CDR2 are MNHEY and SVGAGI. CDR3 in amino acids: CASSYSPRTALSGANVLTF. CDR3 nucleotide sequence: TGTGCCAGCAGTTACTCTCCTAGGACAGCTTTATCTGGGGCCAACGTCCTGACTTTC.